The 10 T cell receptor beta chains reported below all come from one sample, sequenced in a study of blood T cell repertoires in COVID-19. Repertoires were generated with immunoSEQ multiplex PCR, while TCRdb's copy carries only in-frame clones and drops some. Seen here are about 190,000 clones, approximately 86% observed once, and the top ten hold around 1.1%. Material: peripheral blood. These receptors were collected from a man aged 25 to 45 with acute or convalescent COVID-19.

The V gene is TRBV19, the J gene TRBJ1-1; no clear D. The germline V gene encodes CDR1 LNHDA and CDR2 SQIVND (reference sequence). CDR3 length: 15 amino acids. With 7 bases removed from V and 2 bases from J, the gap between germline ends came to 17 bases. The DNA of the CDR3 is TGTGCCAGTAACCGACTCGACGCAACCAACACTGAAGCTTTCTTT. Its protein product is CASNRLDATNTEAFF.

Worth noting for this clone: The sample contains more than one DNA sequence encoding this CDR3. The CDR3 coding sequence is TGTGCCAGCAGCGTAGGACAGGCAGATACGCAGTATTTT. This sequence encodes CASSVGQADTQYF. This sequence joins TRBV9 and TRBJ2-3, with D perhaps TRBD1 (6 bases). In germline, CDR1 is SGDLS, CDR2 YYNGEE. V was trimmed by 0 bases and J by 4 bases, leaving 6 bases between them. This CDR3 is built from 13 residues.

The rearrangement uses TRBV6-5 and TRBJ1-2; maybe TRBD1 (6 bases). The V gene's germline CDR1 is MNHEY and CDR2 SVGAGI. The CDR3 is 14 amino acids. The V and J ends lost 10 bases and 5 bases respectively, with 20 bases between them. CDR3 nucleotide sequence: TGTGCCACCACTCCAAACAGGGTTCAGTATGGCTACACCTTC. As protein: CATTPNRVQYGYTF.

The chain carries TRBV3-1 (or the pseudogene TRBV3-2) and TRBJ1-1, with D unresolved. The length of the CDR3 is 13 residues. Germline assignment: CDR1 LGHDT and CDR2 YNNKEL (reference sequence). V was trimmed by 4 bases and J by 3 bases, leaving 9 bases between them. The CDR3 DNA reads as TGTGCCAGCAGCCGCCGGGAGGACACTGAAGCTTTCTTT. It yields the protein CASSRREDTEAFF.

This chain joins TRBV5-1 and TRBJ1-5, with 7 bases matching TRBD1. J was trimmed by 5 bases and V by 0 bases; bases with no gene match: 2. The CDR3 consists of 14 residues. CDR1 SGHRS and CDR2 YFSETQ come from the germline V gene. CDR3 sequence reads: CASSLAGGDQPQHF. CDR3 nucleotide sequence: TGCGCCAGCAGCTTGGCAGGGGGAGATCAGCCCCAGCATTTT.

This clone was seen more than once but under ten times. This rearrangement joins TRBV7-2 to TRBJ1-1, with no clear D. Germline assignment: CDR1 SGHTA and CDR2 FQGNSA. Trimming pared 1 base from V and 5 bases from J, leaving 11 bases between. The CDR3 contains 14 residues. The CDR3 protein is CASSLDRVRTEAFF. DNA for the CDR3: TGTGCCAGCAGCTTAGATCGGGTTAGGACTGAAGCTTTCTTT.

V is TRBV28 and J is TRBJ2-5; maybe TRBD1 (7 bases). Germline CDR1 and CDR2: MDHEN and SYDVKM. V was trimmed by 6 bases and J by 5 bases, leaving 16 bases between them. This CDR3 contains 14 residues. The CDR3 coding sequence is TGTGCCAGCAGCCCCAGGGGGGTATTGGAGACCCAGTACTTC. Translating gives CASSPRGVLETQYF.

This sequence joins TRBV27 and TRBJ2-2; a weak D match, TRBD1 (6 bases). From germline, CDR1 is MNHEY and CDR2 SMNVEV (reference sequence). The CDR3 spans 13 residues. V lost 3 bases to trimming and J lost 6 bases, with 8 bases between them. In DNA form, the CDR3 reads TGTGCCAGCAGTTTTAGGACAGCCGGGGAGCTGTTTTTT. This gives the protein CASSFRTAGELFF.

The gene calls are TRBV28 and TRBJ1-2, with 8 bases fitting TRBD1. V shed 5 bases, J shed 7 bases, and the junction held 9 bases outside the gene matches. Germline CDR1 is MDHEN and CDR2 is SYDVKM. The CDR3 is made up of 14 amino acids. This CDR3 is CASSPGQGLFGYTF. The DNA of the CDR3 is TGTGCCAGCAGTCCTGGACAGGGATTGTTTGGCTACACCTTC.

The rearrangement links TRBV19 to TRBJ2-3; TRBD2 aligns across 7 bases. Germline assignment: CDR1 LNHDA and CDR2 SQIVND (reference sequence). The length of the CDR3 is 14 residues. The V gene end was trimmed by 5 bases and the J gene end by 2 bases; junction bases not matched to a gene: 4. This CDR3 reads CASSRGTNTDTQYF. The DNA of the CDR3 is TGTGCCAGTAGTCGAGGGACTAACACAGATACGCAGTATTTT.